The rows below give T cell receptor beta chains drawn from one sample of a study of T cells after yellow fever vaccination. TCRdb reprocessed the 5' RACE reads via MiXCR and lists one record per CDR3 protein. The repertoire includes hundreds of thousands of distinct CDR3 sequences, 12% of them detected once, and more than 12% sits in the top ten. This specimen was PBMCs, taken on the day of the yellow fever booster vaccination. The receptors here all came from a man aged 25-45 years who received the YFV17D yellow fever vaccine. The CDR3 runs from the conserved cysteine through the conserved F or W. A D gene is named only where the DNA matches it firmly. The size of a clone is reported for some rows only, either as once, few or many, or as a class for expanded clones.

j_call clone_size v_call d_call cdr3_nt cdr3_aa
TRBJ2-1 few TRBV7-6 TRBD1 TGTGCCAGCAGCTCTACGAATTTAGACAGGGCCGATGAGCAGTTCTTC CASSSTNLDRADEQFF
TRBJ2-7 many TRBV10-3 TRBD2 TGTGCCATCAGTGGGAGGACTAGCGGGAGTCATCGGTCCTACGAGCAGTACTTC CAISGRTSGSHRSYEQYF
TRBJ2-5 NA TRBV18 NA TGTGCCAGCTCACAGGGCTTAGGGGCCTACCAAGAGACCCAGTACTTC CASSQGLGAYQETQYF
TRBJ1-4 few TRBV28 TRBD1 TGTGCCAGCAGTTCGAAGTCCGGGACAGGGGGTGAAAAACTGTTTTTT CASSSKSGTGGEKLFF
TRBJ2-2 many TRBV7-8 NA TGTGCCAGCAGCTTAATGGACACCGGGGAGCTGTTTTTT CASSLMDTGELFF
TRBJ2-7 NA TRBV10-2 TRBD2 TGCGCCAGCAGGGCCCCTACTAGCGGGAGAGCCTACGAGCAGTACTTC CASRAPTSGRAYEQYF
TRBJ2-1 many TRBV7-9 NA TGTGCCAGCAGCTTAGATTTCAATGAGCAGTTCTTC CASSLDFNEQFF
TRBJ2-1 few TRBV18 NA TGTGCCAGCTCACCAACGGCGGGATATATTGGTGAGCAGTTCTTC CASSPTAGYIGEQFF
TRBJ2-3 once TRBV6-5 NA TGTGCCAGCAGTTGGGGCTCTAAAGCTGGGCCAGATACGCAGTATTTT CASSWGSKAGPDTQYF
TRBJ2-2 many TRBV9 NA TGTGCCAGCAGCGTAGGACTGGCCGGGGAGCTGTTTTTT CASSVGLAGELFF
TRBJ2-1 NA TRBV9 NA TGTGCCACCAGTCAGGGGGGGAATGAGCAGTTCTTC CATSQGGNEQFF
TRBJ2-6 NA TRBV12-3/TRBV12-4 TRBD2 TGTGCCAGCAGTTCCCTAGCGGGAGCCCCCTACTCTGGGGCCAACGTCCTGACTTTC CASSSLAGAPYSGANVLTF
TRBJ2-7 few TRBV20-1 TRBD1 TGCAGTGCCATACAGGGGGTCGAGCAGTACTTC CSAIQGVEQYF
TRBJ1-2 NA TRBV20-1 TRBD1 TGCAGTGCTAGAGTTCGGACAGGGGGAGGCTACACCTTC CSARVRTGGGYTF
TRBJ2-7 few TRBV5-1 TRBD2 TGCGCCAGCAGCTTGATGACTAGCGGAAACTACGAGCAGTACTTC CASSLMTSGNYEQYF
TRBJ2-2 NA TRBV5-4 TRBD2 TGTGCCAGCAGCTCGATAGGCGGGAGTTCCGGGGAGCTGTTTTTT CASSSIGGSSGELFF
TRBJ2-5 few TRBV19 NA TGTGCCAGTAGTATGGCCCCCATCGGGGCCCAGTACTTC CASSMAPIGAQYF